This entry is about one T cell receptor beta chain. The method was immunoSEQ multiplex PCR; TCRdb's version includes in-frame clones alone and lacks a portion of them. This sample carries under 45,000 clones, roughly 91% of them seen once, and the ten largest clones take around 6.9%. The sample comes from a study of graft-versus-host responses after intestinal transplantation. CDR3 size: 14 residues. Trimming pared 0 bases from V and 4 bases from J, leaving 9 bases between. The germline CDR1 and CDR2 sequences are MNHEY and SVGAGI. The receptor was isolated from a human patient who received an intestinal transplant, so some T cells may come from the graft donor. The chain has TRBV6-5 and TRBJ1-2; tentatively, D is TRBD1 (6 bases). Specimen: PBMCs, collected 260 to 280 days after transplant. CDR3 nucleotides: TGTGCCAGCAGTTACTCCAGGGGCCCCTATGGCTACACCTTC. Translation: CASSYSRGPYGYTF.